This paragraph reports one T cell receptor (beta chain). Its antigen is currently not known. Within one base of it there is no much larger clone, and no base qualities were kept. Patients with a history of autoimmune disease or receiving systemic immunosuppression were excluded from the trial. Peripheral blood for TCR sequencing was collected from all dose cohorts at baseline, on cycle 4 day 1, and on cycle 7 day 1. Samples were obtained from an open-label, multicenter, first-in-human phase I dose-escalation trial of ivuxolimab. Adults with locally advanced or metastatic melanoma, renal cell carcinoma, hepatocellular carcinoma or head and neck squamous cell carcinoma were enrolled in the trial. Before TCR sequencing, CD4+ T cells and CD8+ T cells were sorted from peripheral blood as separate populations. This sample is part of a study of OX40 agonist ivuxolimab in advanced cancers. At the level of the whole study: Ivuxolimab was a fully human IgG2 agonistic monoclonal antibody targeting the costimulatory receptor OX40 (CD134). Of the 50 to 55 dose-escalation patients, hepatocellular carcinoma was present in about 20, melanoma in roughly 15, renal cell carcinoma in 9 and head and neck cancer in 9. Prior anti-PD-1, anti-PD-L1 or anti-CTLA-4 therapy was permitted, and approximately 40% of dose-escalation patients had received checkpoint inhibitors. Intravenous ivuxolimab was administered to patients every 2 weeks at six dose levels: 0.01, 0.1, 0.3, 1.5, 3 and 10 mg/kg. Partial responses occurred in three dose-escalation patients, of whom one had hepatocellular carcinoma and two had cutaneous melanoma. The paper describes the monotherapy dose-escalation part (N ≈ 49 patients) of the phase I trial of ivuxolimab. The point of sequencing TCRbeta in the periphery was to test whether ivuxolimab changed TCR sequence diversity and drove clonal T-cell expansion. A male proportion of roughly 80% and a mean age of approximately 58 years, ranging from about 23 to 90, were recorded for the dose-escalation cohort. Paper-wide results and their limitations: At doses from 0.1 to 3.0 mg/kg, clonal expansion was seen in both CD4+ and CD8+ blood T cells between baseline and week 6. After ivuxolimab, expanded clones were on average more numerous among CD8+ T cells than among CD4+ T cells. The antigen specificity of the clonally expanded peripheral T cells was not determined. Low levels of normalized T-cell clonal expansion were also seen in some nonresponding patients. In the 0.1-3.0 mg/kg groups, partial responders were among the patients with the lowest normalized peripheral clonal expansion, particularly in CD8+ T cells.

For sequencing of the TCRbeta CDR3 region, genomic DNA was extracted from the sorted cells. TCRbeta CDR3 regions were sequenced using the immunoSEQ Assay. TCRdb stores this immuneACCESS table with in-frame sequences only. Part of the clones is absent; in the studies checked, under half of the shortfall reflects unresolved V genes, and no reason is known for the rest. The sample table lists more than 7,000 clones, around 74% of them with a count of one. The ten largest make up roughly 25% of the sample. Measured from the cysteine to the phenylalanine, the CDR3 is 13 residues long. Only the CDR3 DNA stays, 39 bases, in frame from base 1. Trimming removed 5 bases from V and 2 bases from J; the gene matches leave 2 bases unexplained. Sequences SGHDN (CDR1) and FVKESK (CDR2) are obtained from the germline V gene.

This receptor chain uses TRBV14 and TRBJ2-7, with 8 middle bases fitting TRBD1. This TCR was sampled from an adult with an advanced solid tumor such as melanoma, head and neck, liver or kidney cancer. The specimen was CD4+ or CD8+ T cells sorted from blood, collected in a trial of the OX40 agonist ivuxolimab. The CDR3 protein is CASSWGQAYEQYF. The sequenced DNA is TGTGCCAGCAGCTGGGGACAGGCCTACGAGCAGTACTTC.